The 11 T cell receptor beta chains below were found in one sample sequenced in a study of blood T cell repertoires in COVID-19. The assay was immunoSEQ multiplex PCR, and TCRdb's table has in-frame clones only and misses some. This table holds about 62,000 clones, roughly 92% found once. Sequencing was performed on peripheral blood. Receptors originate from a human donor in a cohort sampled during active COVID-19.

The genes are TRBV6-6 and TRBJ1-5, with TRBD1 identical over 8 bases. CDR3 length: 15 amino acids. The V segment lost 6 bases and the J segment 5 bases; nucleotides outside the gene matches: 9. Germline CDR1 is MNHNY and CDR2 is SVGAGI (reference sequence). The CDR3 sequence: CASSHRDRQYQPQHF. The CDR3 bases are TGTGCCAGCAGCCACCGGGACAGGCAGTATCAGCCCCAGCATTTT.

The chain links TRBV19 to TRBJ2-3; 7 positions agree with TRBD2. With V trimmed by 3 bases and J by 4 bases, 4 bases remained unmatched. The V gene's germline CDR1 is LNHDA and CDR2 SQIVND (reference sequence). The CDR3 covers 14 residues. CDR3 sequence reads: CASSIGLVADTQYF. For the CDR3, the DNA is TGTGCCAGTAGTATCGGACTAGTGGCAGATACGCAGTATTTT.

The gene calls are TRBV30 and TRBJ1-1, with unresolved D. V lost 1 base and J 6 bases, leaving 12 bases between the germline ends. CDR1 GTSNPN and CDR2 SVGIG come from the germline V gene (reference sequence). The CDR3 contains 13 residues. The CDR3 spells CAWSGGSVAEAFF. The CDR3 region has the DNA TGTGCCTGGAGTGGAGGGAGTGTGGCTGAAGCTTTCTTT.

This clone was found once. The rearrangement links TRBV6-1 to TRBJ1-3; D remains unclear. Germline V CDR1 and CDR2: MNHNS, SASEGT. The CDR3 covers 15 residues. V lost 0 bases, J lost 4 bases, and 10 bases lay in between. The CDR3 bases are TGTGCCAGCAGTGAAGCGCTCGGAGGGGGAAACACCATATATTTT. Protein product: CASSEALGGGNTIYF.

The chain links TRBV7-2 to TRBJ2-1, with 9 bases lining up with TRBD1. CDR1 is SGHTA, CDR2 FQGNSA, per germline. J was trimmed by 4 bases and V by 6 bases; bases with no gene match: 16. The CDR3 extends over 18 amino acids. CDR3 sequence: CASSIQRGQGSGYNEQFF. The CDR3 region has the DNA TGTGCCAGCAGTATCCAGCGGGGACAGGGTTCTGGTTACAATGAGCAGTTCTTC.

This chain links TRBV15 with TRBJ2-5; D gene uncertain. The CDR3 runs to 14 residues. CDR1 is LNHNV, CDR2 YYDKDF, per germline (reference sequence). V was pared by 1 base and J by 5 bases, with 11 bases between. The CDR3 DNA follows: TGTGCCACCAGCAGAGGAGATCCCGCGGAGACCCAGTACTTC. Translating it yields CATSRGDPAETQYF.

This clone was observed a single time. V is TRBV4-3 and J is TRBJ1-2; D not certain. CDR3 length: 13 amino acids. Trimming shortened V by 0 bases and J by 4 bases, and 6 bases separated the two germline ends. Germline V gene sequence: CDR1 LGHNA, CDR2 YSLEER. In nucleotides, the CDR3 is TGCGCCAGCAGCCAAGATGGGCCCTATGGCTACACCTTC. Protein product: CASSQDGPYGYTF.

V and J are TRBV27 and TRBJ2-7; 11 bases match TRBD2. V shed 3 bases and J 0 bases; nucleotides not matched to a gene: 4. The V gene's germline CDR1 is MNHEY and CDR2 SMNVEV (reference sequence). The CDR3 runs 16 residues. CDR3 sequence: CASSFITSGGSYEQYF. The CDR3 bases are TGTGCCAGCAGTTTTATTACTAGCGGGGGCTCCTACGAGCAGTACTTC.

Written as DNA, the CDR3 is TGTGCCAGCAATGACTCCGGGAAGACCCAGTACTTC. This translates into CASNDSGKTQYF. This chain links TRBV6-5 with TRBJ2-5; maybe TRBD2 (5 bases). V lost 7 bases to trimming and J lost 6 bases, with 12 bases between them. Looked up from germline, CDR1 is MNHEY and CDR2 is SVGAGI. CDR3 length equals 12 residues.

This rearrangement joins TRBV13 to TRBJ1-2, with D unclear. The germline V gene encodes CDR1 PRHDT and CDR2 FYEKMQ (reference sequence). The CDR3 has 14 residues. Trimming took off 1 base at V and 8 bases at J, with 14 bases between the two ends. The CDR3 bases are TGTGCCAGCAGCTTAGACCGGGGAAGGCTGGGCTACACCTTC. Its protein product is CASSLDRGRLGYTF.

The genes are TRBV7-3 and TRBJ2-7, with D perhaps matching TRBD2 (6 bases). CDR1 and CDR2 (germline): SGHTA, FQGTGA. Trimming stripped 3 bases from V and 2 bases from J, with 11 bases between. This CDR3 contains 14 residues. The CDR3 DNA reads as TGTGCCAGCAGCTTCGGGGGACCCCCCTACGAGCAGTACTTC. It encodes CASSFGGPPYEQYF.